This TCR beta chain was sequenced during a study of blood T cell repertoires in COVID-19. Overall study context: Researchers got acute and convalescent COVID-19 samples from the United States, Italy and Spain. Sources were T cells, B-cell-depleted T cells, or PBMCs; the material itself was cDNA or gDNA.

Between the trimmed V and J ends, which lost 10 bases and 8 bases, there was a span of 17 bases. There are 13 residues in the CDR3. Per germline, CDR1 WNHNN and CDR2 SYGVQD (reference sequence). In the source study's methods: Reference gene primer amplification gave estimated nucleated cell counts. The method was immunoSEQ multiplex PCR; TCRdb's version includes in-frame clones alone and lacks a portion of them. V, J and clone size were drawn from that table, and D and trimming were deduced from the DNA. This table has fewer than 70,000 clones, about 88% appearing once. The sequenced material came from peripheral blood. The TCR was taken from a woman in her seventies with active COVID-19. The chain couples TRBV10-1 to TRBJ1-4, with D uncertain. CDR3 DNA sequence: TGCGCCACAGCTGGCAAACCGGGGGAAAAACTGTTTTTT. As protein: CATAGKPGEKLFF.